Listed here are 32 T cell receptor beta chains from one sample, sequenced in a study of beta chain features in type 1 diabetes. The entirety of the isolated RNA underwent reverse transcription, so expressed TCRB transcripts were sequenced. Using immunoSEQ multiplex PCR, the repertoire was profiled, and TCRdb retains in-frame clones only, with some absent. Of about 280,000 clones listed, about 15% are singletons. Overall study results and limits: Significant though moderate, a shortening of TCRB CDR3s appeared in all four CD4+ subsets of Type 1 diabetes patients.

Their antigen targets remain unknown. Material: naive CD4+ T cells from blood. The receptors here all came from a man aged 18 to 30 with type 1 diabetes.

This sequence joins TRBV15 and TRBJ2-5; D uncertain. The germline CDR1 and CDR2 sequences are LNHNV and YYDKDF (reference sequence). V lost 1 base and J 4 bases, leaving 16 bases between the germline ends. The CDR3 sequence is 16 residues long. CDR3 residues: CATSRGEATFSETQYF. CDR3 DNA sequence: TGTGCCACCAGCAGAGGAGAGGCTACGTTTTCAGAGACCCAGTACTTC.

The J gene is TRBJ1-3, the V gene TRBV30; TRBD1 matches at 8 bases. The CDR3 is 15 residues long. The germline V gene encodes CDR1 GTSNPN and CDR2 SVGIG (reference sequence). Germline trimming cut 5 bases from V and 11 bases from J; bases unmatched to any gene: 17. The CDR3 spells CAWVRQGIDRRAIYF. DNA for the CDR3: TGTGCCTGGGTTCGACAGGGGATAGATCGCCGGGCCATATATTTT.

V usage is TRBV5-1 and J usage is TRBJ2-2; 7 bases fit TRBD2. CDR1 is SGHRS, CDR2 YFSETQ, per germline. J gave up 5 bases and V 0 bases, and 4 bases lay outside the gene matches. The CDR3 is 15 amino acids. The CDR3 DNA sequence: TGCGCCAGCAGCTTGGTTAGCGGGCCTACCGGGGAGCTGTTTTTT. Protein product: CASSLVSGPTGELFF.

The chain recombines TRBV18 with TRBJ2-1, with 7 nucleotides matching TRBD2. V trimming: 6 bases; J trimming: 0 bases; junction bases outside the gene matches: 8. The germline CDR1 and CDR2 sequences are KGHSH and LQKENI. The CDR3 length is 16 residues. In nucleotides, the CDR3 is TGTGCCAGCTCCCTCCTAGCGGATAGCTCCTACAATGAGCAGTTCTTC. It yields the protein CASSLLADSSYNEQFF. Full variable domain (missing parts from reference TRBV18 and TRBJ2-1): NAGVMQNPRHLVRRRGQEARLRCSPMKGHSHVYWYRQLPEEGLKFMVYLQKENIIDESGMPKERFSAEFPKEGPSILRIQQVVRGDSAAYFCASSLLADSSYNEQFFGPGTRLTVL.

The chain carries TRBV4-2 and TRBJ2-1; D ambiguous. V was trimmed by 0 bases and J by 4 bases, leaving 10 bases between them. Germline-derived CDR1 and CDR2 are LGHNA and YNFKEQ. The length of the CDR3 is 15 residues. CDR3 bases: TGTGCCAGCAGCCAAGATGGCCTCCAGTACAATGAGCAGTTCTTC. This gives the protein CASSQDGLQYNEQFF.

The genes are TRBV9 and TRBJ2-3; 8 nucleotides line up with TRBD2. The CDR3 has 15 residues. Trimming cost V 0 bases and J 4 bases; bases outside gene matches: 4. From germline, CDR1 is SGDLS and CDR2 YYNGEE. In DNA, the CDR3 is TGTGCCAGCAGCGTAGGGACTAGCACCGCAGATACGCAGTATTTT. It is translated as CASSVGTSTADTQYF. The full variable domain, with the rest looked up from reference TRBV9 and TRBJ2-3, is DSGVTQTPKHLITATGQRVTLRCSPRSGDLSVYWYQQSLDQGLQFLIQYYNGEERAKGNILERFSAQQFPDLHSELNLSSLELGDSALYFCASSVGTSTADTQYFGPGTRLTVL.

The chain is built from TRBV7-2 and TRBJ2-5, with 9 bases identical to TRBD1. The V and J ends lost 5 bases and 3 bases, in that order; junction bases with no gene match: 4. CDR3 size: 14 residues. Germline assignment: CDR1 SGHTA and CDR2 FQGNSA. Here the CDR3 DNA reads TGTGCCAGCAGCGTACAGGGGGCGAAAGAGACCCAGTACTTC. This gives the protein CASSVQGAKETQYF.

This clone appeared many times. V and J are TRBV19 and TRBJ2-1; D is ambiguous. V was shortened by 7 bases and J by 0 bases, with 13 bases between the two germline ends. CDR1 and CDR2 from the germline V gene are LNHDA and SQIVND (reference sequence). The CDR3 contains 15 residues. CDR3 loop: CASTIGPPSYNEQFF. Here the CDR3 DNA reads TGTGCCAGTACGATCGGTCCTCCCTCCTACAATGAGCAGTTCTTC.

This clone was found a few times. The chain joins TRBV28 to TRBJ2-7; 7 positions agree with TRBD1. The CDR3 length is 14 residues. Per germline, CDR1 MDHEN and CDR2 SYDVKM. Trimming at V came to 2 bases and at J to 6 bases, leaving 7 bases not matched to a gene. CDR3 DNA: TGTGCCAGCAGTTTACCCAGACAGGGAATCGAGCAGTACTTC. This encodes CASSLPRQGIEQYF.

This chain connects TRBV30 to TRBJ1-1, with TRBD1 identical over 8 bases. Losses at the gene ends were 0 bases for V and 6 bases for J; bases not matched to a gene: 6. The CDR3 loop spans 14 amino acids. Germline values: CDR1 GTSNPN, CDR2 SVGIG (reference sequence). This CDR3 reads CAWSVQGAGAEAFF. CDR3 sequence (DNA): TGTGCCTGGAGTGTTCAGGGGGCAGGGGCTGAAGCTTTCTTT.

This clone was seen a handful of times. This chain joins TRBV28 and TRBJ2-1, with TRBD2 as a possible D gene (6 bases). Germline CDR1 MDHEN, CDR2 SYDVKM. Trimming took off 5 bases at V and 4 bases at J, with 21 bases between the two ends. The CDR3 length is 17 residues. CDR3 in amino acids: CASSLRSHGGIYNEQFF. The CDR3 DNA reads TGTGCCAGCAGTCTACGGTCTCATGGGGGGATTTACAATGAGCAGTTCTTC.

The CDR3 DNA follows: TGTGCCTGGAGTCGGGGGGCGCAGTTCTTC. Translating gives CAWSRGAQFF. This chain connects TRBV30 to TRBJ2-1; D possibly corresponds to TRBD2 (7 bases). V was trimmed by 2 bases and J by 12 bases, leaving 8 bases between them. This CDR3 has 10 amino acids. Germline-derived CDR1 and CDR2 are GTSNPN and SVGIG (reference sequence).

This chain links TRBV5-1 with TRBJ2-5, with 12 bases aligning to TRBD2. The germline gives CDR1 SGHRS, CDR2 YFSETQ. The CDR3 length is 14 residues. V shed 6 bases and J 5 bases; nucleotides not matched to a gene: 5. CDR3 sequence: CASTSGGALETQYF. The DNA of the CDR3 is TGCGCCAGCACTAGCGGGGGGGCCCTGGAGACCCAGTACTTC.

This sequence joins TRBV21-1 and TRBJ2-1; the table's D call TRBD2 went unverified against the DNA. TRBV21-1 is noted as a pseudogene. CDR3 length equals 15 residues. The CDR3 spells CATPPQRGDYNEQFF. The DNA of the CDR3 is TGTGCCACCCCGCCCCAGCGGGGGGATTACAATGAGCAGTTCTTC.

The chain joins TRBV7-9 to TRBJ2-2; D is uncertain. This CDR3 comprises 14 residues. Per the germline V gene, CDR1 is SEHNR and CDR2 is FQNEAQ (reference sequence). The V end lost 3 bases, the J end lost 0 bases, and 5 bases lay between the germline ends. In DNA, the CDR3 is TGTGCCAGCAGCTTGGGCGCGAACACCGGGGAGCTGTTTTTT. This translates into CASSLGANTGELFF.

This rearrangement joins TRBV27 to TRBJ2-7; D might be TRBD2 (5 bases). The V gene's germline CDR1 is MNHEY and CDR2 SMNVEV (reference sequence). Trimming removed 5 bases from V and 0 bases from J, with 14 bases in between. CDR3 length: 15 residues. The CDR3 sequence: CASSPHPGSSYEQYF. The DNA for the CDR3 is TGTGCCAGCAGTCCCCACCCGGGGAGCTCCTACGAGCAGTACTTC.

This clone was counted a few times. This chain joins TRBV12-5 and TRBJ1-1; D gene uncertain. Germline V CDR1 and CDR2: LGHNT, FRNRAP. The V end lost 3 bases, the J end lost 2 bases, and 4 bases lay between the germline ends. This CDR3 region has 12 residues. The CDR3 coding sequence is TGTGCTAGTGGTTTTATTAACACTGAAGCTTTCTTT. This sequence encodes CASGFINTEAFF.

CDR3 in amino acids: CASSYSSYEQYF. The CDR3 DNA reads TGTGCCAGCAGTTACTCTAGCTACGAGCAGTACTTC. The chain combines TRBV6-5 with TRBJ2-7; D uncertain. Germline CDR1 MNHEY, CDR2 SVGAGI. This CDR3 is built from 12 residues. V was clipped by 0 bases and J by 3 bases, with 3 bases between them.

This clone was detected only a few times. The chain is built from TRBV19 and TRBJ2-2, with D maybe TRBD1 (6 bases). Trimming pared 6 bases from V and 4 bases from J, leaving 21 bases between. The CDR3 is 17 amino acids. CDR1 LNHDA and CDR2 SQIVND come from the germline V gene (reference sequence). The CDR3 loop is CASSFRTGTSSTGELFF. In nucleotides, the CDR3 is TGTGCCAGTAGCTTCCGTACCGGGACAAGTTCCACCGGGGAGCTGTTTTTT. The whole variable domain, remainder taken from reference TRBV19 and TRBJ2-2, is DGGITQSPKYLFRKEGQNVTLSCEQNLNHDAMYWYRQDPGQGLRLIYYSQIVNDFQKGDIAEGYSVSREKKESFPLTVTSAQKNPTAFYLCASSFRTGTSSTGELFFGEGSRLTVL.

This clone came up a few times. The chain employs TRBV1 and TRBJ2-7; the table's D call TRBD2 went unverified against the DNA. TRBV1 is designated a pseudogene. CDR3 length: 12 amino acids. CDR3 region: CTSRLASHEQYF. The CDR3 bases are TGCACCAGCAGACTAGCGTCCCACGAGCAGTACTTC.

This chain uses TRBV6-1 with TRBJ2-7; 12 bases agree with TRBD2. The germline CDR1 and CDR2 sequences are MNHNS and SASEGT. This CDR3 contains 14 residues. With 4 bases clipped from V and 4 bases from J, the junction kept 2 bases outside the gene matches. CDR3 loop: CASSGLAGGYEQYF. The CDR3 region has the DNA TGTGCCAGCAGTGGGCTAGCGGGGGGGTACGAGCAGTACTTC.

The CDR3 is CSASLRGEAFF. The CDR3, as DNA: TGCAGTGCTAGCTTGCGGGGGGAAGCTTTCTTT. The chain combines TRBV20-1 with TRBJ1-1; weak D call: TRBD1 (5 bases). Germline lookup yields CDR1 DFQATT and CDR2 SNEGSKA (reference sequence). Trimming cost V 3 bases and J 8 bases, with 10 bases left between them. CDR3 length equals 11 residues.

This chain uses TRBV7-9 with TRBJ2-7; 8 bases are a match to TRBD1. Germline CDR1 SEHNR, CDR2 FQNEAQ (reference sequence). This CDR3 comprises 16 residues. Trimming removed 0 bases from V and 4 bases from J; junction bases left unmatched: 8. The CDR3 DNA follows: TGTGCCAGCAGCTTAGCTTGGGACAGGCCGACTTACGAGCAGTACTTC. Protein: CASSLAWDRPTYEQYF. Full variable domain (outside the CDR3, taken from reference TRBV7-9 and TRBJ2-7): DTGVSQNPRHKITKRGQNVTFRCDPISEHNRLYWYRQTLGQGPEFLTYFQNEAQLEKSRLLSDRFSAERPKGSFSTLEIQRTEQGDSAMYLCASSLAWDRPTYEQYFGPGTRLTVT.

This clone was observed a handful of times. V usage is TRBV29-1 and J usage is TRBJ2-5; no definite D call. V was shortened by 3 bases and J by 7 bases, with 12 bases between the two germline ends. Germline V gene sequence: CDR1 SQVTM, CDR2 ANQGSEA. CDR3 size: 12 residues. CDR3 loop: CSVDAYLGTQYF. CDR3 sequence (DNA): TGCAGCGTTGACGCCTACCTTGGGACCCAGTACTTC.

The V call is TRBV5-1, the J call TRBJ2-2; possibly TRBD2 for D (5 bases). Looked up from germline, CDR1 is SGHRS and CDR2 is YFSETQ. The CDR3 totals 13 residues. Trimming cost V 4 bases and J 5 bases, with 9 bases left between them. The CDR3 region is CASSGEGTGELFF. Here the CDR3 DNA reads TGCGCCAGCAGCGGCGAGGGAACCGGGGAGCTGTTTTTT.

This clone was counted between two and nine times. The rearrangement joins TRBV7-9 to TRBJ2-6; 10 nucleotides line up with TRBD1. The CDR3 is 18 amino acids. Losses at the gene ends were 6 bases for V and 0 bases for J; bases not matched to a gene: 8. Germline assignment: CDR1 SEHNR and CDR2 FQNEAQ (reference sequence). This CDR3 is CASRGDRGGSSGANVLTF. As DNA, the CDR3 is TGTGCCAGCAGGGGGGACAGGGGAGGAAGCTCTGGGGCCAACGTCCTGACTTTC. Supplemented by reference TRBV7-9 and TRBJ2-6, the full variable domain reads DTGVSQNPRHKITKRGQNVTFRCDPISEHNRLYWYRQTLGQGPEFLTYFQNEAQLEKSRLLSDRFSAERPKGSFSTLEIQRTEQGDSAMYLCASRGDRGGSSGANVLTFGAGSRLTVL.

The chain joins TRBV28 to TRBJ2-7; perhaps TRBD2 as D (5 bases). The V end lost 3 bases, the J end lost 0 bases, and 12 bases lay between the germline ends. Germline CDR1 MDHEN, CDR2 SYDVKM. The CDR3 sequence is 15 residues long. CDR3 bases: TGTGCCAGCAGTTTCAGGAAGCGGCCCTCCTACGAGCAGTACTTC. Translated: CASSFRKRPSYEQYF. Full variable domain (remainder filled in from reference TRBV28 and TRBJ2-7): DVKVTQSSRYLVKRTGEKVFLECVQDMDHENMFWYRQDPGLGLRLIYFSYDVKMKEKGDIPEGYSVSREKKERFSLILESASTNQTSMYLCASSFRKRPSYEQYFGPGTRLTVT.

V gene TRBV28 combines with J gene TRBJ2-3, with D tentatively TRBD2 (5 bases). The CDR3 is 14 residues long. V was trimmed by 5 bases and J by 7 bases, leaving 16 bases between them. CDR1 and CDR2 from the germline V gene are MDHEN and SYDVKM. Written as DNA, the CDR3 is TGTGCCAGCAGTCGACGACGGGCTAGCAATACGCAGTATTTT. It yields the protein CASSRRRASNTQYF.

The rearrangement links TRBV28 to TRBJ2-7, with a weak D call TRBD1 (5 bases). Trimming removed 5 bases at V and 1 base at J, with 15 bases between. This CDR3 has 15 amino acids. Germline lookup yields CDR1 MDHEN and CDR2 SYDVKM. The CDR3 nucleotides are TGTGCCAGCAGTCCTCACGGTGCAGGGTCCTACGAGCAGTACTTC. It translates to CASSPHGAGSYEQYF.

This clone was detected a few times. This chain connects TRBV18 to TRBJ2-7, with 8 bases matching TRBD1. Germline V gene data show CDR1 as KGHSH and CDR2 as LQKENI. The trim removed 3 bases at V and 5 bases at J, leaving 3 bases unmatched. The length of the CDR3 is 13 residues. CDR3 sequence (DNA): TGTGCCAGCTCACCGTCGACAGGGGACGAGCAGTACTTC. Its protein is CASSPSTGDEQYF.

The rearrangement joins TRBV25-1 to TRBJ2-5; D may be TRBD1 (6 bases). CDR1 and CDR2 (germline): MGHDK, SYGVNS. V lost 8 bases to trimming and J lost 4 bases, with 14 bases between them. This CDR3 comprises 13 residues. This chain's CDR3 is CASGQTGTETQYF. DNA for the CDR3: TGTGCCAGCGGCCAAACAGGGACAGAGACCCAGTACTTC.

J is TRBJ2-1 and V is TRBV6-5, with TRBD2 matching 9 bases. The CDR3 is made up of 15 amino acids. V dropped 6 bases and J dropped 7; count of bases not matched to a gene: 10. CDR1 MNHEY and CDR2 SVGAGI come from the germline V gene. The CDR3 reads CASSDPAGGRNEQFF. CDR3 sequence (DNA): TGTGCCAGCAGCGACCCAGCGGGGGGAAGAAATGAGCAGTTCTTC.